This entry lists 20 T cell receptor beta chains sequenced from one sample in a study of OX40 agonist ivuxolimab in advanced cancers. The assay was immunoSEQ multiplex PCR, and TCRdb's table has in-frame clones only and misses some. The data show 60,000 or so clones, 90% to 95% seen once. The sample was CD4+ or CD8+ T cells sorted from blood, taken in a trial of the OX40 agonist ivuxolimab. All receptors come from an adult with an advanced solid tumor such as melanoma, head and neck, liver or kidney cancer.

The genes are TRBV7-9 and TRBJ1-1, with D unresolved. CDR3 length: 13 residues. CDR1 is SEHNR, CDR2 FQNEAQ, per germline (reference sequence). V lost 4 bases and J lost 3, with 9 bases in between. In nucleotides, the CDR3 is TGTGCCAGCAGCTCTGTGTCGGACACTGAAGCTTTCTTT. Encoded protein: CASSSVSDTEAFF. The whole variable domain, filled in from reference TRBV7-9 and TRBJ1-1, reads DTGVSQNPRHKITKRGQNVTFRCDPISEHNRLYWYRQTLGQGPEFLTYFQNEAQLEKSRLLSDRFSAERPKGSFSTLEIQRTEQGDSAMYLCASSSVSDTEAFFGQGTRLTVV.

The chain recombines TRBV19 with TRBJ2-7; 11 positions match TRBD1. This CDR3 is built from 15 residues. Per germline, CDR1 LNHDA and CDR2 SQIVND (reference sequence). Germline trimming cut 4 bases from V and 5 bases from J; bases unmatched to any gene: 7. CDR3 in DNA: TGTGCCAGTAGTACCGGGACAGGGGGTATCGACGAGCAGTACTTC. Translation gives CASSTGTGGIDEQYF.

The J gene is TRBJ1-4, the V gene TRBV7-8, with 7 positions matching TRBD1. Losses at the gene ends were 5 bases for V and 8 bases for J; bases not matched to a gene: 14. This CDR3 region has 16 residues. CDR1 and CDR2 from the germline V gene are SGHVS and FQNEAQ. CDR3 DNA sequence: TGTGCCAGCAGCCCCCGCGTACAGGGGAAGGAAGAAAAACTGTTTTTT. Encoded protein: CASSPRVQGKEEKLFF.

Here the CDR3 reads CASSQDHQGTGLTDTQYF. CDR3 nucleotides: TGCGCCAGCAGCCAAGATCATCAAGGGACAGGGCTTACAGATACGCAGTATTTT. This sequence joins TRBV4-1 and TRBJ2-3; TRBD1 matches 9 bases. V trimming: 0 bases; J trimming: 3 bases; junction bases outside the gene matches: 10. CDR3 length equals 18 residues. CDR1 is MGHRA, CDR2 YSYEKL, per germline.

This clone was recorded once. The chain combines TRBV7-2 with TRBJ2-7; D perhaps matches TRBD2 (5 bases). V lost 5 bases, J lost 4 bases, and 12 bases lay in between. From germline, CDR1 is SGHTA and CDR2 FQGNSA. The CDR3 runs to 13 residues. CDR3 in DNA: TGTGCCAGCAGCGTAGGACTCAGGTACGAGCAGTACTTC. It yields the protein CASSVGLRYEQYF.

The table lists this clone with a count of one. The chain couples TRBV6-6 to TRBJ2-5; 10 nucleotides align to TRBD2. CDR1 is MNHNY and CDR2 is SVGAGI in the germline V gene (reference sequence). This CDR3 has 16 amino acids. After removal of 1 base from V and 3 bases from J, the junction contained 5 bases not matched to a gene. The CDR3 protein is CASSYFGLAVEETQYF. The CDR3, as DNA: TGTGCCAGCAGTTACTTCGGACTAGCGGTAGAAGAGACCCAGTACTTC.

The chain has TRBV5-1 and TRBJ2-4; the match to TRBD2 covers 7 bases. The length of the CDR3 is 17 residues. The V segment lost 4 bases and the J segment 0 bases; nucleotides outside the gene matches: 10. Germline-derived CDR1 and CDR2 are SGHRS and YFSETQ. The CDR3 loop is CASSPGGPGLAKNIQYF. In nucleotides, the CDR3 is TGCGCCAGCAGCCCGGGGGGTCCGGGACTAGCCAAAAACATTCAGTACTTC.

The rearrangement uses TRBV29-1 and TRBJ2-1, with D hard to call. Trimming pared 2 bases from V and 6 bases from J, leaving 11 bases between. Germline V CDR1 and CDR2: SQVTM, ANQGSEA. CDR3 length equals 13 residues. The CDR3 spells CSVEFGQSNEQFF. The CDR3 DNA is TGCAGCGTTGAATTCGGCCAAAGCAATGAGCAGTTCTTC.

The rearrangement joins TRBV19 to TRBJ2-5; D is possibly TRBD1 (6 bases). V shed 5 bases and J shed 0 bases, with 13 bases lying between them. Germline-derived CDR1 and CDR2 are LNHDA and SQIVND (reference sequence). CDR3 length: 15 residues. The CDR3 spells CASSDRTEYQETQYF. The CDR3 bases are TGTGCCAGTAGTGACCGGACAGAGTACCAAGAGACCCAGTACTTC.

The gene calls are TRBV7-9 and TRBJ1-4; weak D call: TRBD1 (5 bases). CDR3 length equals 14 residues. V lost 1 base and J 11 bases, leaving 14 bases between the germline ends. Per germline, CDR1 SEHNR and CDR2 FQNEAQ (reference sequence). In nucleotides, the CDR3 is TGTGCCAGCAGCTTAGTGGGGACGGCCCATAAACTGTTTTTT. This encodes CASSLVGTAHKLFF.

The J gene is TRBJ2-7, the V gene TRBV27; 10 bases agree with TRBD1. V was pared by 3 bases and J by 4 bases, with 3 bases of the junction left unmatched. This CDR3 spans 14 amino acids. Per germline, CDR1 MNHEY and CDR2 SMNVEV (reference sequence). CDR3 in amino acids: CASSFGTGEYEQYF. CDR3 DNA sequence: TGTGCCAGCAGTTTCGGGACAGGGGAGTACGAGCAGTACTTC.

CDR3 region: CASSVSGQGTDTQYF. CDR3 in DNA: TGTGCCAGCAGCGTTAGCGGACAAGGCACAGATACGCAGTATTTT. This chain connects TRBV9 to TRBJ2-3; the D gene is possibly TRBD2 (6 bases). CDR1 and CDR2 from the germline V gene are SGDLS and YYNGEE. The ends were cut back, 2 bases at V and 1 base at J, with 11 bases in the middle. This CDR3 spans 15 amino acids. The full variable domain, with the rest looked up from reference TRBV9 and TRBJ2-3, is DSGVTQTPKHLITATGQRVTLRCSPRSGDLSVYWYQQSLDQGLQFLIQYYNGEERAKGNILERFSAQQFPDLHSELNLSSLELGDSALYFCASSVSGQGTDTQYFGPGTRLTVL.

This chain joins TRBV4-2 and TRBJ2-1; TRBD2 matches at 10 bases. The CDR3 consists of 16 residues. From germline, CDR1 is LGHNA and CDR2 YNFKEQ. Trimming cost V 3 bases and J 10 bases; bases outside gene matches: 12. CDR3 coding DNA: TGTGCCAGCAGCCATCCCACTAGCGGGATTCCAAGCGAGCAGTTCTTC. It yields the protein CASSHPTSGIPSEQFF.

This rearrangement joins TRBV7-8 to TRBJ2-7, with D perhaps matching TRBD1 (5 bases). The CDR3 consists of 13 residues. The V and J ends lost 4 bases and 3 bases respectively, with 10 bases between them. CDR1 is SGHVS, CDR2 FQNEAQ, per germline. Here the CDR3 DNA reads TGTGCCAGCAGCTGGGGCCCGTACTACGAGCAGTACTTC. It specifies CASSWGPYYEQYF. Supplemented by reference TRBV7-8 and TRBJ2-7, the full variable domain reads GAGVSQSPRYKVAKRGQDVALRCDPISGHVSLFWYQQALGQGPEFLTYFQNEAQLDKSGLPSDRFFAERPEGSVSTLKIQRTQQEDSAVYLCASSWGPYYEQYFGPGTRLTVT.

V gene TRBV18 combines with J gene TRBJ1-1; D perhaps matches TRBD1 (5 bases). V lost 3 bases to trimming and J lost 1 base, with 15 bases between them. The germline CDR1 and CDR2 sequences are KGHSH and LQKENI. The CDR3 is 16 amino acids. The CDR3 sequence: CASSPGEAYWNTEAFF. CDR3 bases: TGTGCCAGCTCACCGGGGGAAGCGTATTGGAACACTGAAGCTTTCTTT.

The J gene is TRBJ2-7, the V gene TRBV4-3, with 12 bases matching TRBD2. CDR3 length equals 15 residues. Germline trimming cut 1 base from V and 5 bases from J; bases unmatched to any gene: 3. Germline V gene sequence: CDR1 LGHNA, CDR2 YSLEER. CDR3 bases: TGCGCCAGCAGCCAAGGACTAGCGGGAGTAAACGAGCAGTACTTC. It translates to CASSQGLAGVNEQYF.

This clone was detected a few times. The J gene is TRBJ2-5, the V gene TRBV9, with D uncertain. The CDR3 contains 12 residues. In germline, CDR1 is SGDLS, CDR2 YYNGEE. The V end was cut by 4 bases, the J end by 0 bases, with 4 bases between. The CDR3 coding sequence is TGTGCCAGCAGCCCCAACCAAGAGACCCAGTACTTC. Translated: CASSPNQETQYF.

The CDR3 region is CASSSNVMRANEKLFF. CDR3 coding DNA: TGTGCCAGCAGCTCCAATGTAATGAGGGCTAATGAAAAACTGTTTTTT. The chain couples TRBV7-3 to TRBJ1-4; D uncertain. Looked up from germline, CDR1 is SGHTA and CDR2 is FQGTGA. This CDR3 contains 16 residues. The germline V and J ends were trimmed by 4 bases and 3 bases, with 15 bases remaining between them.

The J gene is TRBJ1-2, the V gene TRBV30; 7 bases line up with TRBD1. The germline CDR1 and CDR2 sequences are GTSNPN and SVGIG (reference sequence). V trimming: 3 bases; J trimming: 3 bases; junction bases outside the gene matches: 4. CDR3 length: 13 amino acids. CDR3 loop: CAWRNTGDYGYTF. CDR3 DNA sequence: TGTGCCTGGAGAAATACAGGGGACTATGGCTACACCTTC.

The gene calls are TRBV10-3 and TRBJ2-1; D remains unclear. This CDR3 is built from 16 residues. V lost 3 bases and J lost 0, with 12 bases in between. Germline V gives CDR1 ENHRY, CDR2 SYGVKD. CDR3 protein: CAISDEAVISYNEQFF. The CDR3 DNA is TGTGCCATCAGTGATGAGGCAGTCATCTCCTACAATGAGCAGTTCTTC.